The following is a T cell receptor (beta chain) sequence with its context. This CDR3 has 16 amino acids. With V trimmed by 1 base and J by 2 bases, 2 bases remained unmatched. Germline CDR1 and CDR2: SGHRS and YFSETQ. This sample was included in a study of blood T cell repertoires in COVID-19. Turning to the study itself: Nucleic acid was either cDNA or gDNA, and it came from T cells, B-cell-depleted T cells, or PBMCs.

Authors' processing steps: Estimated nucleated cell counts came from reference gene primer amplification. Sequencing was performed with immunoSEQ multiplex PCR; in TCRdb, only in-frame clones are kept and a portion is missing. Clonal size and the V and J genes are those of that table, whereas D and trimming came from the DNA. The data show 50,000 to 60,000 clones, with 89% seen just once and roughly 1.6% held by the top ten. The J gene is TRBJ2-3, the V gene TRBV5-1; 12 positions agree with TRBD2. This receptor was identified in a man between 60 and 70 years old with acute or convalescent COVID-19. The specimen sequenced was peripheral blood. CDR3 loop: CASSLTSGGLTDTQYF. CDR3 nucleotides: TGCGCCAGCAGCTTGACTAGCGGGGGGCTCACAGATACGCAGTATTTT.